The entry that follows covers one TCR beta chain sequence. The antigen is undetermined. Only in-frame clones appear in the TCRdb table, and some are missing; sequencing was by immunoSEQ multiplex PCR. The sample lists about 48,000 clones; over 80% were seen once. Germline CDR1 SQVTM, CDR2 ANQGSEA. The V gene lost 6 bases and the J gene lost 4 bases, with 13 bases spanning the gap. The CDR3 has 13 residues. The sample comes from a study of OX40 agonist ivuxolimab in advanced cancers. About the study: The drug used for patients, ivuxolimab, was an agonistic anti-OX40 (CD134) antibody. Study results and limitations: Antigen specificity remained undetermined for the expanded peripheral T cells.

The origin of this receptor is an adult with an advanced solid tumor such as melanoma, head and neck, liver or kidney cancer. V usage is TRBV29-1 and J usage is TRBJ1-5; D possibly corresponds to TRBD1 (5 bases). The sample here was CD4+ or CD8+ T cells sorted from blood, taken in a trial of the OX40 agonist ivuxolimab. CDR3 nucleotides: TGCAGCGTCGGGGACGCCTCGAATCAGCCCCAGCATTTT. Translated: CSVGDASNQPQHF.